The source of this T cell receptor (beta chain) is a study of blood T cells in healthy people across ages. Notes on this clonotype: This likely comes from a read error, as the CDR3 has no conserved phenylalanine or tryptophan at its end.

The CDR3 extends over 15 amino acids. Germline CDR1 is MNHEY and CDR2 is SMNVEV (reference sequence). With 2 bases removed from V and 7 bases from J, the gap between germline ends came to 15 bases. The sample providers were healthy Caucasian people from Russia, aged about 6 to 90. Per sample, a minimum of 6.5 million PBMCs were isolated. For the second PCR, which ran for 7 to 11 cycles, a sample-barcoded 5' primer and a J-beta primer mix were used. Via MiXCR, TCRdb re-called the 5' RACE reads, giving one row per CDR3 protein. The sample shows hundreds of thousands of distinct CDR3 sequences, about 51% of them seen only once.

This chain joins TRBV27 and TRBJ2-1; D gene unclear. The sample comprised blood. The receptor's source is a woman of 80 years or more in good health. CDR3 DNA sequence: TGTGCCAGCAGTTTAACGACGGCCGAACGGAATGAGCAGTTCGTC. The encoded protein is CASSLTTAERNEQFV.